These 14 T cell receptor beta chains were sequenced from one sample in a study of cytomegalovirus exposure and HLA in healthy donors. The repertoire was sequenced with immunoSEQ multiplex PCR; TCRdb's copy has only in-frame clones and lacks some. The table lists about 160,000 clones, 86% of them singletons. The sequenced sample was PBMCs. These receptor sequences come from a woman aged 18-29 years in good health and CMV-seronegative.

CDR3 amino acids: CAWGLKGGNQPQHF. CDR3 DNA: TGTGCCTGGGGATTGAAGGGGGGCAATCAGCCCCAGCATTTT. This chain connects TRBV30 to TRBJ1-5; D perhaps matches TRBD1 (6 bases). The CDR3 runs to 14 residues. Trimming took 5 bases from V and 2 from J, leaving 13 bases between them. Germline CDR1 reads GTSNPN; CDR2 reads SVGIG (reference sequence). The complete variable domain, with remaining parts taken from reference TRBV30 and TRBJ1-5, reads SQTIHQWPATLVQPVGSPLSLECTVEGTSNPNLYWYRQAAGRGLQLLFYSVGIGQISSEVPQNLSASRPQDRQFILSSKKLLLSDSGFYLCAWGLKGGNQPQHFGDGTRLSIL.

The chain carries TRBV4-1 and TRBJ1-1; D ambiguous. Germline assignment: CDR1 MGHRA and CDR2 YSYEKL. Trimming pared 4 bases from V and 1 base from J, leaving 10 bases between. There are 14 residues in the CDR3. CDR3 region: CASSPKRGNTEAFF. CDR3 bases: TGCGCCAGCAGCCCAAAACGGGGGAACACTGAAGCTTTCTTT.

This clone appeared a few times. The gene calls are TRBV19 and TRBJ1-1; D unclear. The CDR3 is made up of 15 amino acids. CDR1 and CDR2 from the germline V gene are LNHDA and SQIVND (reference sequence). The V end lost 9 bases, the J end lost 0 bases, and 17 bases lay between the germline ends. The CDR3 DNA reads TGTGCCAGCAGATCCATCGGGGTCCTGAACACTGAAGCTTTCTTT. Amino acid sequence: CASRSIGVLNTEAFF.

The gene calls are TRBV7-2 and TRBJ2-7, with TRBD2 matching over 7 bases. Germline V CDR1 and CDR2: SGHTA, FQGNSA. The junction had 8 bases not matched to a gene; V was cut back by 4 bases and J by 2 bases. The CDR3 totals 15 residues. The CDR3 DNA is TGTGCCAGCAGCTCCTTTAGCGGGTACCCCTACGAGCAGTACTTC. This sequence encodes CASSSFSGYPYEQYF. Together with reference TRBV7-2 and TRBJ2-7, the CDR3 gives the full variable domain: GAGVSQSPSNKVTEKGKDVELRCDPISGHTALYWYRQSLGQGLEFLIYFQGNSAPDKSGLPSDRFSAERTGGSVSTLTIQRTQQEDSAVYLCASSSFSGYPYEQYFGPGTRLTVT.

This chain joins TRBV18 and TRBJ1-2; D possibly corresponds to TRBD1 (6 bases). The CDR3 sequence is 15 residues long. From germline, CDR1 is KGHSH and CDR2 LQKENI. Trimming left V 3 bases short and J 8 bases short, with 19 bases between. This CDR3 is CASSPEVRGGEGYTF. DNA of the CDR3: TGTGCCAGCTCACCGGAAGTAAGAGGGGGAGAGGGCTACACCTTC. The full variable domain, in which reference TRBV18 and TRBJ1-2 provide the parts outside the CDR3, is NAGVMQNPRHLVRRRGQEARLRCSPMKGHSHVYWYRQLPEEGLKFMVYLQKENIIDESGMPKERFSAEFPKEGPSILRIQQVVRGDSAAYFCASSPEVRGGEGYTFGSGTRLTVV.

The rearrangement uses TRBV6-1 and TRBJ1-4, with D possibly matching TRBD1 (6 bases). Germline V gene sequence: CDR1 MNHNS, CDR2 SASEGT. This CDR3 spans 13 amino acids. The V and J ends lost 4 bases and 8 bases respectively, with 11 bases between them. The CDR3: CASSVRDNEKLFF. CDR3 coding DNA: TGTGCCAGCAGTGTCAGGGACAACGAAAAACTGTTTTTT.

The chain combines TRBV2 with TRBJ2-3, with D perhaps matching TRBD1 (6 bases). CDR1 and CDR2 from the germline V gene are SNHLY and FYNNEI. The CDR3 has 16 residues. Trimming took 6 bases from V and 3 from J, leaving 19 bases between them. The chain's CDR3 is CASRRTALLRTDTQYF. The CDR3 coding sequence is TGTGCCAGCAGACGGACAGCTCTATTACGAACAGATACGCAGTATTTT.

The CDR3, as DNA: TGTGCCAGCAGCTTAGCCTTATTTTCCTTTGAGCAGTACTTC. Its protein product is CASSLALFSFEQYF. V is TRBV11-2 and J is TRBJ2-7; the D is unclear. The CDR3 extends over 14 amino acids. The V and J ends lost 1 base and 7 bases respectively, with 14 bases between them. The germline V gene encodes CDR1 SGHAT and CDR2 FQNNGV.

The chain uses TRBV12-5 and TRBJ2-1, with TRBD2 matching over 9 bases. CDR3 size: 18 residues. The germline V gene has CDR1 LGHNT and CDR2 FRNRAP. Losses at the gene ends were 1 base for V and 7 bases for J; bases not matched to a gene: 14. In DNA form, the CDR3 reads TGTGCTAGTGGTTTGGCTGAAATCCGACTAGCGGAATGGAATGAGCAGTTCTTC. This translates into CASGLAEIRLAEWNEQFF.

The V and J genes are TRBV5-1 and TRBJ2-5, with 12 bases identical to TRBD2. V was clipped by 6 bases and J by 1 base; unmatched bases: 10. The V gene's germline CDR1 is SGHRS and CDR2 YFSETQ. This CDR3 has 17 amino acids. CDR3 sequence reads: CASTPTGTSGFQETQYF. The CDR3 DNA reads as TGCGCCAGCACCCCCACCGGGACTAGCGGGTTCCAAGAGACCCAGTACTTC.

This clone was recorded a few times. The rearrangement uses TRBV4-2 and TRBJ2-5; tentative D call: TRBD1 (5 bases). V lost 1 base and J lost 1, with 10 bases in between. CDR3 size: 15 residues. The germline V gene has CDR1 LGHNA and CDR2 YNFKEQ. In nucleotides, the CDR3 is TGTGCCAGCAGCCAAGGCCGGCAGGGCCAAGAGACCCAGTACTTC. Translated, it gives CASSQGRQGQETQYF.

This clone was observed a single time. This CDR3 is also generated by other DNA sequences in the sample. The chain combines TRBV29-1 with TRBJ2-3, with D possibly matching TRBD2 (5 bases). Germline V gives CDR1 SQVTM, CDR2 ANQGSEA. This CDR3 is 12 amino acids long. The V gene lost 6 bases and the J gene lost 0 bases, with 7 bases spanning the gap. CDR3 residues: CSVRTSTDTQYF. The CDR3 DNA is TGCAGCGTGAGGACTAGCACAGATACGCAGTATTTT.

Note on this clone: The likely explanation is a read error, given a far larger clone one base away. The rearrangement uses TRBV19 and TRBJ1-1; no clear D gene. In germline, CDR1 is LNHDA, CDR2 SQIVND (reference sequence). This CDR3 region has 11 residues. V was trimmed by 6 bases and J by 1 base, leaving 3 bases between them. DNA for the CDR3: TGTGCCAGTAGACAGAACACTGAAGCTTTCTTT. This gives the protein CASRQNTEAFF.

The chain employs TRBV27 and TRBJ2-2, with 11 bases lining up with TRBD1. J lost 5 bases, V lost 6 bases, and 8 bases had no gene match. The CDR3 totals 16 residues. Germline CDR1 reads MNHEY; CDR2 reads SMNVEV (reference sequence). The CDR3 sequence is CASSPWGTGGTGELFF. The CDR3 DNA reads TGTGCCAGCAGCCCTTGGGGGACAGGGGGTACCGGGGAGCTGTTTTTT.